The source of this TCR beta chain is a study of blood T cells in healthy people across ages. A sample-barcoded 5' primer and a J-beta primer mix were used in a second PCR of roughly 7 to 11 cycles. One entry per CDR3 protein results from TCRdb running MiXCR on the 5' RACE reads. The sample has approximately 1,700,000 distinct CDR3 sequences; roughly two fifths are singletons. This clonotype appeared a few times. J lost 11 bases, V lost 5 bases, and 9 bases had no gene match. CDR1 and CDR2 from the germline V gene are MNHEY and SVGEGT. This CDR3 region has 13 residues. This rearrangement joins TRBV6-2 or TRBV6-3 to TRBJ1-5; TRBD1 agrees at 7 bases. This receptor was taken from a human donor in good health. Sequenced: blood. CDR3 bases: TGTGCCAGCAGTCTTGACAGGGCACCGGCCCAGCATTTT. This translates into CASSLDRAPAQHF.